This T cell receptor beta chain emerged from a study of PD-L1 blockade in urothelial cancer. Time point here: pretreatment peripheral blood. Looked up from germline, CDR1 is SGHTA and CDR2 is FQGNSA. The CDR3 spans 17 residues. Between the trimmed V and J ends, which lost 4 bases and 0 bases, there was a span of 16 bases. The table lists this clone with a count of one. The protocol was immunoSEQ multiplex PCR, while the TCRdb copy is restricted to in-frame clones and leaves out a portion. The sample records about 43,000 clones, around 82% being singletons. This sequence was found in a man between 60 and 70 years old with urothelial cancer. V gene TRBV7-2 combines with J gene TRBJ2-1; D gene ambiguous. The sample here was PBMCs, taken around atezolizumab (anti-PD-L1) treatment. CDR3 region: CASSSRGGLSSYNEQFF. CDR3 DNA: TGTGCCAGCAGCTCAAGAGGTGGGTTAAGCTCCTACAATGAGCAGTTCTTC.